The sequence of this TCR beta chain was determined in a study of blood T cell repertoires in COVID-19. Looking at the study overall: Acute-phase and convalescent COVID-19 samples originated in the United States, Italy and Spain. Sample material is recorded as cDNA or gDNA derived from T cells, B-cell-depleted T cells, or PBMCs.

In the authors' methods: Amplified reference gene primers provided the basis for estimating nucleated cell counts. Assay used: immunoSEQ multiplex PCR; TCRdb lists only in-frame clones, some missing. Clone size and the V and J calls come from that table; the DNA yielded D and trimming. The sample has 150,000 or so clones, approximately 90% seen once. This CDR3 region has 14 residues. After removal of 8 bases from V and 4 bases from J, the junction contained 6 bases not matched to a gene. The V gene's germline CDR1 is SGHTS and CDR2 YDEGEE. The V gene is TRBV5-8, the J gene TRBJ1-2; 12 positions match TRBD1. Sequencing input: peripheral blood. The clonotype originates from a man aged 55 to 69 with acute or convalescent COVID-19. The chain's CDR3 is CARPGTGGAYGYTF. The DNA of the CDR3 is TGTGCCAGACCCGGGACAGGGGGCGCCTATGGCTACACCTTC.